This T cell receptor beta chain was captured by sequencing in a study of cytomegalovirus exposure and HLA in healthy donors. Study-level results: In vitro experiments confirmed that a few CMV-associated chains were specific for CMV antigens. More clonal expansion characterized HLA-associated TCR beta chains than equally common others in a later analysis.

About this clone: Its antigen is unknown.

The primer mix had 60 Vbeta and 13 Jbeta primers. TCRdb's copy holds only in-frame clones and misses some; the assay was immunoSEQ multiplex PCR. The profile shows about 130,000 clones, just under 75% of them singletons. This sequence originates from a man between 35 and 55 years old in good health and CMV-seropositive. Material for sequencing was PBMCs.

The CDR3 loop is CSVGWPANEQFF. The CDR3 nucleotides read TGCAGCGTTGGATGGCCAGCGAATGAGCAGTTCTTC. This sequence joins TRBV29-1 and TRBJ2-1; D gene unclear. V was trimmed by 4 bases and J by 7 bases, leaving 11 bases between them. Germline assignment: CDR1 SQVTM and CDR2 ANQGSEA. The CDR3 is 12 residues long.